A single sample gave rise to the 8 T cell receptor beta chains below, sequenced in a study of cytomegalovirus exposure and HLA in healthy donors. Primers: 60 Vbeta forward and 13 Jbeta reverse. The table came from immunoSEQ multiplex PCR; TCRdb's copy has only in-frame clones and leaves some out. Of 200,000 to 250,000 clones listed, roughly 89% were seen once; the top ten hold 1%. What was sequenced was PBMCs. The receptors shown here come from a woman under 30 in good health and CMV-seronegative.

The genes are TRBV9 and TRBJ2-1, with a tentative D call TRBD2 (6 bases). The germline V gene encodes CDR1 SGDLS and CDR2 YYNGEE. The V end lost 5 bases, the J end lost 6 bases, and 9 bases lay between the germline ends. CDR3 length: 12 residues. DNA of the CDR3: TGTGCCAGCAGGGGGGGAGGCAATGAGCAGTTCTTC. Translating it yields CASRGGGNEQFF.

The J gene is TRBJ2-1, the V gene TRBV19, with 11 positions matching TRBD2. Germline trimming cut 8 bases from V and 8 bases from J; bases unmatched to any gene: 8. Germline V CDR1 and CDR2: LNHDA, SQIVND (reference sequence). The length of the CDR3 is 14 residues. The CDR3 coding sequence is TGTGCCAGTTCCCCACTAGCGGGAGCATATGAGCAGTTCTTC. This sequence encodes CASSPLAGAYEQFF.

The V gene is TRBV5-6, the J gene TRBJ2-7; TRBD1 matches at 10 bases. This CDR3 has 12 amino acids. Germline V lookup: CDR1 SGHDT, CDR2 YYEEEE. Germline trimming cut 4 bases from V and 11 bases from J; bases unmatched to any gene: 6. CDR3 DNA sequence: TGTGCCAGCAGCGGGGGACAGGGGAGGGAGTACTTC. Residues: CASSGGQGREYF.

This chain uses TRBV9 with TRBJ1-1, with a possible D match to TRBD1 (5 bases). CDR1 is SGDLS, CDR2 YYNGEE, per germline. Trimming shortened V by 0 bases and J by 4 bases, and 19 bases separated the two germline ends. The CDR3 loop spans 17 amino acids. Written as DNA, the CDR3 is TGTGCCAGCAGCGTAGGCCCCATCAATTCTGGGGCCACTGAAGCTTTCTTT. Its protein product is CASSVGPINSGATEAFF. Full variable domain (missing parts from reference TRBV9 and TRBJ1-1): DSGVTQTPKHLITATGQRVTLRCSPRSGDLSVYWYQQSLDQGLQFLIQYYNGEERAKGNILERFSAQQFPDLHSELNLSSLELGDSALYFCASSVGPINSGATEAFFGQGTRLTVV.

The chain joins TRBV4-1 to TRBJ1-5, with D possibly being TRBD1 (5 bases). The CDR3 totals 17 residues. Germline lookup yields CDR1 MGHRA and CDR2 YSYEKL. Trimming left V 2 bases short and J 3 bases short, with 17 bases between. CDR3 in DNA: TGCGCCAGCAGCCAATGGGGGGGGAATACTGCCAATCAGCCCCAGCATTTT. It encodes CASSQWGGNTANQPQHF.

V and J are TRBV7-6 and TRBJ2-5; 7 bases map to TRBD1. V gave up 5 bases and J gave up 5 bases; unmatched junction bases: 14. The CDR3 extends over 16 amino acids. Germline values: CDR1 SGHVS, CDR2 FNYEAQ. For the CDR3, the DNA is TGTGCCAGCAGCGCTCCTCTTACGGACAGGTGGGAGACCCAGTACTTC. This gives the protein CASSAPLTDRWETQYF.

The V gene is TRBV13, the J gene TRBJ1-1; possible D gene TRBD1, 5 bases. V gave up 4 bases and J gave up 5 bases, with 14 bases separating them. The CDR3 contains 14 residues. Germline CDR1 and CDR2: PRHDT and FYEKMQ (reference sequence). The CDR3 DNA follows: TGTGCCAGCAGCTCTTGGACCCGGGGGACTGAAGCTTTCTTT. Amino acids: CASSSWTRGTEAFF.

V and J are TRBV7-8 and TRBJ2-7; 7 positions match TRBD1. After removal of 5 bases from V and 2 bases from J, the junction contained 6 bases not matched to a gene. The germline gives CDR1 SGHVS, CDR2 FQNEAQ. This CDR3 contains 14 residues. CDR3 in amino acids: CASSHHRGTYEQYF. The CDR3, as DNA: TGTGCCAGCAGCCACCACAGGGGAACCTACGAGCAGTACTTC.